The T cell receptor (beta chain) under discussion was sequenced for a study of shared clonotypes between healthy human individuals. General study results and limits: Rarefaction indicated that sorted-subset sequencing remained incomplete although depth was large. Memory subsets had estimated richness that was generally smaller than that of naive subsets.

V was clipped by 4 bases and J by 10 bases; unmatched bases: 16. Germline V CDR1 and CDR2: SGHRS, YFSETQ. This CDR3 region has 16 residues. TCRdb's table, derived via immunoSEQ multiplex PCR, lists solely in-frame clones and lacks some. The sample carries 2 million to 2.5 million clones, more than 85% recorded once. On this clone: Its target is unknown.

The chain couples TRBV5-1 to TRBJ2-1; 8 nucleotides line up with TRBD2. Specimen: naive CD4+ T cells from PBMCs. Subset indicated: CD45RA+ positively selected. The clonotype originates from a man aged 18 to 35 in good health. Some clones in this sample may be carry-over from other donors' samples. CDR3 sequence reads: CASSRTAGGLLGEQFF. The CDR3 bases are TGCGCCAGCAGCCGAACCGCGGGAGGACTCCTGGGGGAGCAGTTCTTC.